The rows below give T cell receptor beta chains drawn from one sample of a study of control samples from healthy donors and cancer patients. TCRdb's table, derived via immunoSEQ multiplex PCR, lists solely in-frame clones and lacks some. The data show about 54,000 clones, with around 95% seen just once and around 1.9% held by the top ten. The sequenced sample consisted of blood. The receptors here all came from a woman aged 30 to 39 in good health. The CDR3 runs from the conserved cysteine through the conserved F or W. A D gene is named only where the DNA matches it firmly. The size field is filled for only some rows; it gives once, few, many or a size class.

d_gene: TRBD1
len: 15
v_gene: TRBV7-8
abundance: .
j_gene: TRBJ2-5
CDR3aa: CASNFGGQGWETQYF
CDR3nt: TGTGCCAGCAACTTCGGGGGACAGGGGTGGGAGACCCAGTACTTC

d_gene: .
len: 13
v_gene: TRBV19
abundance: .
j_gene: TRBJ1-1
CDR3aa: CASSVGQNTEAFF
CDR3nt: TGTGCCAGTAGTGTTGGACAGAACACTGAAGCTTTCTTT

d_gene: TRBD2
len: 15
v_gene: TRBV4-1
abundance: .
j_gene: TRBJ2-7
CDR3aa: CASSQGEREGLEQYF
CDR3nt: TGCGCCAGCAGCCAAGGGGAGCGGGAGGGCCTCGAGCAGTACTTC

d_gene: .
len: 13
v_gene: TRBV30
abundance: .
j_gene: TRBJ1-1
CDR3aa: CAWSSQGYTEAFF
CDR3nt: TGTGCCTGGAGTTCTCAGGGGTACACTGAAGCTTTCTTT

d_gene: TRBD1
len: 16
v_gene: TRBV2
abundance: once
j_gene: TRBJ1-4
CDR3aa: CASSVPVTGGDEKLFF
CDR3nt: TGTGCCAGCAGTGTGCCCGTGACAGGGGGCGACGAAAAACTGTTTTTT

d_gene: .
len: 13
v_gene: TRBV2
abundance: .
j_gene: TRBJ2-7
CDR3aa: CASNRDTAYEQYF
CDR3nt: TGTGCCAGCAACCGGGACACGGCTTACGAGCAGTACTTC

d_gene: TRBD1
len: 14
v_gene: TRBV7-9
abundance: .
j_gene: TRBJ1-2
CDR3aa: CASSPGQGNYGYTF
CDR3nt: TGTGCCAGCAGCCCGGGACAGGGAAACTATGGCTACACCTTC

d_gene: .
len: 16
v_gene: TRBV5-1
abundance: .
j_gene: TRBJ1-6
CDR3aa: CASRISDEGEHSPLHF
CDR3nt: TGCGCCAGCAGGATATCAGATGAGGGCGAGCATTCACCCCTCCACTTT

d_gene: TRBD1
len: 13
v_gene: TRBV9
abundance: .
j_gene: TRBJ1-2
CDR3aa: CASSAWTGDGYTF
CDR3nt: TGTGCCAGCAGCGCCTGGACAGGGGATGGCTACACCTTC

d_gene: TRBD2
len: 15
v_gene: TRBV18
abundance: .
j_gene: TRBJ2-3
CDR3aa: CASSHSSGSQDTQYF
CDR3nt: TGTGCCAGCTCACATAGTAGCGGGAGTCAAGATACGCAGTATTTT

d_gene: TRBD2
len: 17
v_gene: TRBV7-8
abundance: .
j_gene: TRBJ2-2
CDR3aa: CASSLVEAGRDTGELFF
CDR3nt: TGTGCCAGCAGCTTAGTAGAGGCTGGGAGGGACACCGGGGAGCTGTTTTTT

d_gene: .
len: 13
v_gene: TRBV28
abundance: .
j_gene: TRBJ1-2
CDR3aa: CASSLSNGKGYTF
CDR3nt: TGTGCCAGCAGTTTATCAAACGGGAAGGGCTACACCTTC

d_gene: .
len: 13
v_gene: TRBV28
abundance: .
j_gene: TRBJ2-2
CDR3aa: CASSPPDTGELFF
CDR3nt: TGTGCCAGCAGTCCCCCGGACACCGGGGAGCTGTTTTTT

d_gene: .
len: 15
v_gene: TRBV7-9
abundance: once
j_gene: TRBJ2-1
CDR3aa: CASSLVPDSNNEQFF
CDR3nt: TGTGCCAGCAGCTTAGTTCCGGACAGTAACAATGAGCAGTTCTTC

d_gene: .
len: 15
v_gene: TRBV28
abundance: few
j_gene: TRBJ1-3
CDR3aa: CASSRNTGNGNTIYF
CDR3nt: TGTGCCAGCAGCCGAAACACAGGGAACGGAAACACCATATATTTT

d_gene: .
len: 16
v_gene: TRBV7-3
abundance: .
j_gene: TRBJ1-5
CDR3aa: CASSLTGQVCNQPQHF
CDR3nt: TGTGCCAGCAGCTTAACTGGGCAGGTATGCAATCAGCCCCAGCATTTT

d_gene: .
len: 16
v_gene: TRBV11-1
abundance: once
j_gene: TRBJ2-1
CDR3aa: CASRSGGRMAYNEQFF
CDR3nt: TGTGCCAGCAGGAGTGGGGGGAGGATGGCGTACAATGAGCAGTTCTTC

d_gene: .
len: 15
v_gene: TRBV5-4
abundance: .
j_gene: TRBJ1-4
CDR3aa: CASTPGPDPNEKLFF
CDR3nt: TGTGCCAGCACCCCGGGGCCCGATCCTAATGAAAAACTGTTTTTT

d_gene: TRBD2
len: 16
v_gene: TRBV18
abundance: .
j_gene: TRBJ2-1
CDR3aa: CASSPETLAGPDEEFF
CDR3nt: TGTGCCAGCTCCCCTGAAACTCTAGCGGGGCCGGATGAGGAGTTCTTC

d_gene: TRBD1
len: 15
v_gene: TRBV4-2
abundance: .
j_gene: TRBJ1-1
CDR3aa: CASSREQTGDGEAFF
CDR3nt: TGTGCCAGCAGCCGAGAACAGACAGGGGATGGTGAAGCTTTCTTT

d_gene: TRBD2
len: 15
v_gene: TRBV6-2/TRBV6-3
abundance: .
j_gene: TRBJ2-7
CDR3aa: CASSYETSGSYEQYF
CDR3nt: TGTGCCAGCAGTTACGAGACTAGCGGATCCTACGAGCAGTACTTC

d_gene: TRBD1
len: 19
v_gene: TRBV28
abundance: .
j_gene: TRBJ1-3
CDR3aa: CASSLLRDRVSTSGNTIYF
CDR3nt: TGTGCCAGCAGTTTACTTAGGGACAGGGTGTCTACCTCTGGAAACACCATATATTTT

d_gene: .
len: 13
v_gene: TRBV28
abundance: .
j_gene: TRBJ2-7
CDR3aa: CASSPLVPYEQYF
CDR3nt: TGTGCCAGCAGCCCCCTGGTTCCCTACGAGCAGTACTTC

d_gene: TRBD1
len: 16
v_gene: TRBV7-6
abundance: .
j_gene: TRBJ2-1
CDR3aa: CASSLADRQGYNEQFF
CDR3nt: TGTGCCAGCAGCTTAGCGGACAGACAGGGGTACAATGAGCAGTTCTTC

d_gene: .
len: 11
v_gene: TRBV30
abundance: .
j_gene: TRBJ1-2
CDR3aa: CAWSRDGGYTF
CDR3nt: TGTGCCTGGAGCAGGGACGGTGGCTACACCTTC

d_gene: .
len: 16
v_gene: TRBV30
abundance: .
j_gene: TRBJ2-7
CDR3aa: CAWYSKGGGLHYEQYF
CDR3nt: TGTGCCTGGTACTCAAAGGGGGGAGGGCTCCACTACGAGCAGTACTTC

d_gene: TRBD2
len: 14
v_gene: TRBV9
abundance: .
j_gene: TRBJ2-1
CDR3aa: CASSLGGLGNEQFF
CDR3nt: TGTGCCAGCAGCTTAGGGGGACTAGGGAATGAGCAGTTCTTC

d_gene: TRBD1
len: 17
v_gene: TRBV28
abundance: .
j_gene: TRBJ2-1
CDR3aa: CASSSPVGTGDYNEQFF
CDR3nt: TGTGCCAGCAGTTCCCCCGTGGGGACAGGGGACTACAATGAGCAGTTCTTC

d_gene: .
len: 13
v_gene: TRBV28
abundance: .
j_gene: TRBJ2-1
CDR3aa: CASSLARSNEQFF
CDR3nt: TGTGCCAGCAGTTTAGCTAGATCCAATGAGCAGTTCTTC

d_gene: TRBD2
len: 15
v_gene: TRBV9
abundance: once
j_gene: TRBJ2-7
CDR3aa: CASSAKAGRDYEQYF
CDR3nt: TGTGCCAGCAGCGCAAAGGCAGGGAGGGATTACGAGCAGTACTTC

d_gene: .
len: 13
v_gene: TRBV7-9
abundance: .
j_gene: TRBJ1-1
CDR3aa: CASSLREQVEAFF
CDR3nt: TGTGCCAGCAGCTTAAGGGAACAAGTCGAAGCTTTCTTT

d_gene: .
len: 12
v_gene: TRBV5-6
abundance: .
j_gene: TRBJ2-7
CDR3aa: CASSSGGYEQYF
CDR3nt: TGTGCCAGCAGCTCCGGCGGCTACGAGCAGTACTTC

d_gene: TRBD1
len: 15
v_gene: TRBV11-2
abundance: .
j_gene: TRBJ2-1
CDR3aa: CASSRPPGQGHEQFF
CDR3nt: TGTGCCAGCAGCCGACCCCCGGGACAGGGACATGAGCAGTTCTTC

d_gene: .
len: 17
v_gene: TRBV19
abundance: .
j_gene: TRBJ1-2
CDR3aa: CASSPRHAPTTRRGYTF
CDR3nt: TGTGCCAGTAGTCCTCGACATGCCCCCACTACTCGGCGGGGCTACACCTTC

d_gene: TRBD1
len: 12
v_gene: TRBV24-1
abundance: .
j_gene: TRBJ2-5
CDR3aa: CATGDRVETQYF
CDR3nt: TGTGCCACCGGGGACAGGGTAGAGACCCAGTACTTC

d_gene: .
len: 11
v_gene: TRBV2
abundance: .
j_gene: TRBJ2-5
CDR3aa: CASRRQETQYF
CDR3nt: TGTGCCAGCAGACGCCAAGAGACCCAGTACTTC

d_gene: TRBD1
len: 14
v_gene: TRBV5-6
abundance: .
j_gene: TRBJ2-1
CDR3aa: CASSFRGSYNEQFF
CDR3nt: TGTGCCAGCAGTTTCAGGGGGTCCTACAATGAGCAGTTCTTC

d_gene: TRBD2
len: 14
v_gene: TRBV11-2
abundance: .
j_gene: TRBJ2-7
CDR3aa: CASSFGTSVYEQYF
CDR3nt: TGTGCCAGCAGCTTTGGGACTAGCGTATACGAGCAGTACTTC

d_gene: .
len: 16
v_gene: TRBV5-1
abundance: .
j_gene: TRBJ2-1
CDR3aa: CASSLGQLSSYNEQFF
CDR3nt: TGCGCCAGCAGCTTGGGACAGTTGAGCTCCTACAATGAGCAGTTCTTC

d_gene: .
len: 14
v_gene: TRBV30
abundance: .
j_gene: TRBJ1-6
CDR3aa: CAWVGQSNNSPLHF
CDR3nt: TGTGCCTGGGTAGGACAGAGCAATAATTCACCCCTCCACTTT

d_gene: .
len: 14
v_gene: TRBV7-9
abundance: .
j_gene: TRBJ2-7
CDR3aa: CASSLSAVSYEQYF
CDR3nt: TGTGCCAGCAGCTTATCCGCAGTATCCTACGAGCAGTACTTC

d_gene: TRBD2
len: 13
v_gene: TRBV29-1
abundance: .
j_gene: TRBJ2-7
CDR3aa: CSISGTTSYEQYF
CDR3nt: TGCAGCATTAGCGGGACTACCTCCTACGAGCAGTACTTC

d_gene: .
len: 16
v_gene: TRBV5-1
abundance: .
j_gene: TRBJ1-4
CDR3aa: CASSLLPGPTNEKLFF
CDR3nt: TGCGCCAGCAGCCTACTACCGGGCCCAACTAATGAAAAACTGTTTTTT

d_gene: .
len: 14
v_gene: TRBV7-3
abundance: .
j_gene: TRBJ2-3
CDR3aa: CASSLGDGTDTQYF
CDR3nt: TGTGCCAGCAGCTTGGGGGATGGCACAGATACGCAGTATTTT

d_gene: TRBD2
len: 17
v_gene: TRBV30
abundance: once
j_gene: TRBJ2-1
CDR3aa: CARSSMGGGSRGNEQFF
CDR3nt: TGTGCCCGATCCTCTATGGGAGGCGGGAGCCGTGGTAATGAGCAGTTCTTC

d_gene: .
len: 14
v_gene: TRBV27
abundance: .
j_gene: TRBJ2-7
CDR3aa: CASSLGGGYYEQYF
CDR3nt: TGTGCCAGCAGTTTGGGAGGGGGCTACTACGAGCAGTACTTC

d_gene: TRBD1
len: 16
v_gene: TRBV19
abundance: .
j_gene: TRBJ2-7
CDR3aa: CASSPKGGQGAYEQYF
CDR3nt: TGTGCCAGTAGTCCTAAAGGGGGACAGGGTGCCTACGAGCAGTACTTC

d_gene: .
len: 13
v_gene: TRBV6-5
abundance: .
j_gene: TRBJ2-1
CDR3aa: CASSYSGTDLRFF
CDR3nt: TGTGCCAGCAGTTACTCCGGGACTGACCTACGGTTCTTC

d_gene: .
len: 15
v_gene: TRBV28
abundance: .
j_gene: TRBJ1-6
CDR3aa: CASRTQTEFNSPLHF
CDR3nt: TGTGCCAGCAGAACCCAGACAGAGTTTAATTCACCCCTCCACTTT

d_gene: .
len: 14
v_gene: TRBV9
abundance: once
j_gene: TRBJ2-4
CDR3aa: CASSVGGGRDIQYF
CDR3nt: TGTGCCAGCAGCGTAGGGGGGGGGCGGGACATTCAGTACTTC

d_gene: TRBD2
len: 15
v_gene: TRBV3-1/TRBV3-2
abundance: once
j_gene: TRBJ2-1
CDR3aa: CASSRLLAEYNEQFF
CDR3nt: TGTGCCAGCAGCCGACTCCTAGCGGAGTACAATGAGCAGTTCTTC

d_gene: .
len: 13
v_gene: TRBV5-6
abundance: .
j_gene: TRBJ2-7
CDR3aa: CASSLRQNYEQYF
CDR3nt: TGTGCCAGCAGCTTGAGACAGAACTACGAGCAGTACTTC

d_gene: .
len: 14
v_gene: TRBV5-1
abundance: .
j_gene: TRBJ1-2
CDR3aa: CASSPLGGDYGYTF
CDR3nt: TGCGCCAGCAGCCCCCTGGGGGGAGACTATGGCTACACCTTC